Following are 22 T cell receptor beta chains from one sample sequenced in a study of blood T cell repertoires in COVID-19 (dated by TCRdb to about 2020). Receptor libraries were prepared by the immunoSEQ multiplex PCR assay. The table was pulled from immuneACCESS by TCRdb, which kept in-frame rearrangements only. Such tables lose some clones; where checked, under half of the loss comes from unresolved V genes, and the rest has no known cause. This sample gives 30,000 to 35,000 clones in total; over 90% of them show up just once. The ten biggest clones cover 4.5% to 6.5% of the sample. Sequences were obtained from peripheral blood. These receptors were taken from a human donor in a cohort sampled during active COVID-19.

CDR3 in amino acids: CASSPQGQGDNEQFF. CDR3 DNA sequence: TGCGCCAGCAGCCCGCAGGGACAGGGGGACAATGAGCAGTTCTTC. The rearrangement uses TRBV5-1 and TRBJ2-1; 11 nucleotides align to TRBD1. This CDR3 region has 15 residues. In germline, CDR1 is SGHRS, CDR2 YFSETQ. Germline trimming cut 4 bases from V and 5 bases from J; bases unmatched to any gene: 5.

The chain is built from TRBV28 and TRBJ1-6, with D unclear. The CDR3 is 14 residues long. Trimming pared 7 bases from V and 0 bases from J, leaving 7 bases between. Germline CDR1 MDHEN, CDR2 SYDVKM. CDR3 nucleotides: TGTGCCAGCAAGAGGAGCTCCTATAATTCACCCCTCCACTTT. Translated, it gives CASKRSSYNSPLHF. Full variable domain (remainder filled in from reference TRBV28 and TRBJ1-6): DVKVTQSSRYLVKRTGEKVFLECVQDMDHENMFWYRQDPGLGLRLIYFSYDVKMKEKGDIPEGYSVSREKKERFSLILESASTNQTSMYLCASKRSSYNSPLHFGNGTRLTVT.

The J gene is TRBJ2-1, the V gene TRBV11-2; 8 bases are shared with TRBD2. Per the germline V gene, CDR1 is SGHAT and CDR2 is FQNNGV. V was clipped by 0 bases and J by 10 bases; unmatched bases: 8. This CDR3 spans 15 amino acids. CDR3 nucleotide sequence: TGTGCCAGCAGCTTAGATCGTCCGGGACTAGGGGAGCAGTTCTTC. This encodes CASSLDRPGLGEQFF.

The rearrangement joins TRBV10-3 to TRBJ2-3, with 9 bases aligning to TRBD2. This CDR3 has 16 residues. Germline trimming cut 3 bases from V and 0 bases from J; bases unmatched to any gene: 4. The germline V gene encodes CDR1 ENHRY and CDR2 SYGVKD. The CDR3 DNA reads as TGTGCCATCAGTGAAGGGCTAGCGGGGAGCACAGATACGCAGTATTTT. Translating it yields CAISEGLAGSTDTQYF.

In its sample, this clone was seen once. This chain links TRBV19 with TRBJ1-4, with 7 nucleotides matching TRBD1. The CDR3 sequence is 14 residues long. The V gene's germline CDR1 is LNHDA and CDR2 SQIVND (reference sequence). Trimming cost V 5 bases and J 8 bases; bases outside gene matches: 8. The CDR3 nucleotides are TGTGCCAGTAGTCCGAGACAGGGTCGGGAAAAACTGTTTTTT. It codes for CASSPRQGREKLFF.

The J gene is TRBJ1-4, the V gene TRBV6-5, with D unresolved. The CDR3 spans 16 residues. Germline V gene data show CDR1 as MNHEY and CDR2 as SVGAGI. Trimming took 4 bases from V and 0 from J, leaving 12 bases between them. The CDR3 sequence: CASSFPPPATNEKLFF. The CDR3 DNA sequence: TGTGCCAGCAGTTTTCCCCCCCCGGCAACTAATGAAAAACTGTTTTTT.

The chain is built from TRBV5-1 and TRBJ1-2; weak D call: TRBD1 (5 bases). CDR1 and CDR2 (germline): SGHRS, YFSETQ. V lost 4 bases and J 6 bases, leaving 19 bases between the germline ends. The CDR3 extends over 15 amino acids. This CDR3 is CASSPPGLFHDGYTF. CDR3 sequence (DNA): TGCGCCAGCAGCCCCCCGGGACTCTTTCACGATGGCTACACCTTC.

The V and J genes are TRBV5-1 and TRBJ1-2; D remains ambiguous. The CDR3 contains 12 residues. Germline assignment: CDR1 SGHRS and CDR2 YFSETQ. V lost 4 bases to trimming and J lost 5 bases, with 9 bases between them. The CDR3 nucleotides are TGCGCCAGCAGCCCGCCCGGTTATGGCTACACCTTC. Its protein is CASSPPGYGYTF.

This chain joins TRBV7-2 and TRBJ2-1; D is perhaps TRBD2 (6 bases). V was clipped by 5 bases and J by 4 bases, with 15 bases between them. The CDR3 has 15 residues. Germline values: CDR1 SGHTA, CDR2 FQGNSA. The CDR3 loop reads CASSPTGLDYNEQFF. The CDR3 DNA is TGTGCCAGCAGCCCCACGGGACTGGATTACAATGAGCAGTTCTTC.

This clone was detected once. The gene calls are TRBV5-1 and TRBJ2-1; 7 nucleotides match TRBD2. Trimming cost V 4 bases and J 7 bases; bases outside gene matches: 8. Germline lookup yields CDR1 SGHRS and CDR2 YFSETQ. The length of the CDR3 is 14 residues. The CDR3 bases are TGCGCCAGCAGCCGGGACTGGGAGGGGAATGAGCAGTTCTTC. Translated: CASSRDWEGNEQFF.

The CDR3: CASSLDGPPGGYTF. In nucleotides, the CDR3 is TGTGCCAGCAGCCTGGACGGTCCCCCAGGGGGCTACACCTTC. This chain joins TRBV3-1 (or the pseudogene TRBV3-2) and TRBJ1-2, with a weak D call TRBD1 (5 bases). CDR3 size: 14 residues. Germline V gene data show CDR1 as LGHDT and CDR2 as YNNKEL (reference sequence). The V end was cut by 4 bases, the J end by 8 bases, with 17 bases between.

The chain joins TRBV21-1 to TRBJ1-6; TRBD1 is taken as the D call from the table, unchecked against the DNA. TRBV21-1 constitutes a pseudogene. This CDR3 is 13 amino acids long. CDR3 residues: CAIGQGALSPLHF. Written as DNA, the CDR3 is TGTGCCATAGGACAGGGGGCACTTTCACCCCTCCACTTT.

This chain connects TRBV30 to TRBJ2-4; weak D call: TRBD1 (5 bases). Germline CDR1 reads GTSNPN; CDR2 reads SVGIG (reference sequence). This CDR3 is 14 amino acids long. The germline V and J ends were trimmed by 0 bases and 7 bases, with 13 bases remaining between them. DNA for the CDR3: TGTGCCTGGAGTGTACAAGGGGTGCGCAACATTCAGTACTTC. This encodes CAWSVQGVRNIQYF.

The chain couples TRBV19 to TRBJ1-1, with TRBD1 as a possible D gene (6 bases). Trimming cost V 1 base and J 1 base, with 19 bases left between them. The CDR3 is 18 residues long. Germline lookup yields CDR1 LNHDA and CDR2 SQIVND (reference sequence). The chain's CDR3 is CASSIGVQGKRSNTEAFF. The CDR3 nucleotides read TGTGCCAGTAGTATAGGAGTACAGGGCAAGCGGTCGAACACTGAAGCTTTCTTT.

The chain is built from TRBV5-1 and TRBJ2-7; TRBD2 agrees at 7 bases. J was trimmed by 2 bases and V by 0 bases; bases with no gene match: 5. CDR1 is SGHRS and CDR2 is YFSETQ in the germline V gene. This CDR3 region has 15 residues. CDR3 sequence (DNA): TGCGCCAGCAGCTTGGGCGAGGGAGGGCCCTACGAGCAGTACTTC. Amino acid sequence: CASSLGEGGPYEQYF.

V gene TRBV11-2 combines with J gene TRBJ1-6; a weak D match, TRBD1 (5 bases). Germline-derived CDR1 and CDR2 are SGHAT and FQNNGV. The V gene lost 8 bases and the J gene lost 5 bases, with 13 bases spanning the gap. This CDR3 region has 14 residues. The CDR3 sequence is CASGARRDNSPLHF. The CDR3 bases are TGTGCCAGCGGGGCCCGACGGGATAATTCACCCCTCCACTTT.

The genes are TRBV9 and TRBJ2-7; D is undetermined. V was trimmed by 0 bases and J by 3 bases, leaving 10 bases between them. The CDR3 consists of 14 residues. Germline CDR1 is SGDLS and CDR2 is YYNGEE. CDR3 loop: CASSVDPGYYEQYF. The DNA of the CDR3 is TGTGCCAGCAGCGTAGATCCGGGTTACTACGAGCAGTACTTC.

The V call is TRBV4-1, the J call TRBJ2-7, with 11 bases lining up with TRBD2. The germline CDR1 and CDR2 sequences are MGHRA and YSYEKL. CDR3 length equals 14 residues. The V segment lost 5 bases and the J segment 4 bases; nucleotides outside the gene matches: 4. The CDR3 DNA follows: TGCGCCAGCAGCAAGACTAGCGGGAATTACGAGCAGTACTTC. It yields the protein CASSKTSGNYEQYF.

This clone has a single count. The CDR3 reads CASSSLQGNGEKLFF. DNA of the CDR3: TGTGCCAGCAGCTCCCTACAGGGGAATGGAGAAAAACTGTTTTTT. The chain has TRBV7-8 and TRBJ1-4; 7 nucleotides match TRBD1. Per the germline V gene, CDR1 is SGHVS and CDR2 is FQNEAQ. The CDR3 has 15 amino acids. Losses at the gene ends were 4 bases for V and 8 bases for J; bases not matched to a gene: 10.

The CDR3, as DNA: TGTGCCACCAGTGATTCAACAGGGTACTATGGCTACACCTTC. This gives the protein CATSDSTGYYGYTF. The chain joins TRBV24-1 to TRBJ1-2; weak D call: TRBD1 (6 bases). Trimming left V 2 bases short and J 3 bases short, with 9 bases between. Germline assignment: CDR1 KGHDR and CDR2 SFDVKD. The CDR3 contains 14 residues.

V gene TRBV5-1 combines with J gene TRBJ1-6; 7 bases line up with TRBD1. The CDR3 has 13 residues. Germline trimming cut 4 bases from V and 9 bases from J; bases unmatched to any gene: 4. CDR1 and CDR2 from the germline V gene are SGHRS and YFSETQ. CDR3 sequence reads: CASSRDRSSPLHF. The CDR3 DNA reads as TGCGCCAGCAGCCGGGACAGAAGTTCACCCCTCCACTTT.

The V gene is TRBV7-9, the J gene TRBJ2-7; a weak D match, TRBD1 (6 bases). V was pared by 2 bases and J by 0 bases, with 11 bases between. Per germline, CDR1 SEHNR and CDR2 FQNEAQ (reference sequence). The CDR3 length is 15 residues. The DNA for the CDR3 is TGTGCCAGCAGCTTAAACACAGGGTCCTCCTACGAGCAGTACTTC. This translates into CASSLNTGSSYEQYF.